Following are 17 T cell receptor beta chains from one sample sequenced in a study of T cell repertoires in cytomegalovirus infection. TCRdb redid the calling of the reads with MiXCR, one entry per CDR3 protein. The profile shows some 300,000 distinct CDR3 sequences, around 9.1% of them singletons. The sequencing sample was made of PBMCs. The receptor set was obtained from a human donor in good health (CMV status not recorded). Some clones in this sample may be carry-over from other donors' samples.

The table lists this clonotype with many counts. The rearrangement joins TRBV6-2 or TRBV6-3 to TRBJ1-5; D unresolved. V lost 6 bases to trimming and J lost 2 bases, with 20 bases between them. The germline CDR1 and CDR2 sequences are MNHEY and SVGEGT. The CDR3 is 17 amino acids. The CDR3 loop reads CASSRVAGPKGNQPQHF. Here the CDR3 DNA reads TGTGCCAGCAGCCGAGTAGCCGGACCAAAGGGCAATCAGCCCCAGCATTTT.

This clonotype was observed many times. This chain joins TRBV14 and TRBJ1-1; 7 bases match TRBD1. Looked up from germline, CDR1 is SGHDN and CDR2 is FVKESK. The trim removed 0 bases at V and 1 base at J, leaving 5 bases unmatched. The CDR3 runs to 16 residues. CDR3 DNA sequence: TGTGCCAGCAGCCAAGATCCGGGGACAGCGAACACTGAAGCTTTCTTT. As protein: CASSQDPGTANTEAFF.

The chain combines TRBV2 with TRBJ1-2; D unclear. CDR3 length: 14 amino acids. The V gene lost 6 bases and the J gene lost 6 bases, with 17 bases spanning the gap. CDR1 is SNHLY, CDR2 FYNNEI, per germline. The CDR3 DNA reads as TGTGCCAGCAGGTCCCGCGGGGTCGGGAATGGCTACACCTTC. It codes for CASRSRGVGNGYTF.

This clonotype was seen ten or more times. The chain has TRBV6-1 and TRBJ1-6, with D unclear. Germline lookup yields CDR1 MNHNS and CDR2 SASEGT. There are 12 residues in the CDR3. Trimming removed 5 bases from V and 8 bases from J, with 7 bases in between. CDR3 nucleotide sequence: TGTGCCAGCAGTCCCAAGGATTCACCCCTCCACTTT. Protein product: CASSPKDSPLHF.

This clonotype was counted ten times or more. The J gene is TRBJ2-7, the V gene TRBV6-5; D might be TRBD1 (6 bases). Germline V gene sequence: CDR1 MNHEY, CDR2 SVGAGI. V was cut by 8 bases and J by 7 bases, with 24 bases left in between. This CDR3 comprises 15 residues. CDR3 residues: CASGGLGNKLREQYF. In nucleotides, the CDR3 is TGTGCCAGCGGGGGCCTGGGCAACAAACTGAGGGAGCAGTACTTC.

This clonotype was picked up many times. DNA for the CDR3: TGTGCCAGCAGCAACCTCATAACAGGGGGCCACACCGGGGAGCTGTTTTTT. It translates to CASSNLITGGHTGELFF. The chain uses TRBV6-2 or TRBV6-3 and TRBJ2-2; 9 bases align to TRBD1. After removal of 6 bases from V and 3 bases from J, the junction contained 11 bases not matched to a gene. In germline, CDR1 is MNHEY, CDR2 SVGEGT. The CDR3 covers 17 residues.

The table lists this clonotype with many counts. V and J are TRBV5-1 and TRBJ2-1; 10 bases are a match to TRBD2. There are 16 residues in the CDR3. Per germline, CDR1 SGHRS and CDR2 YFSETQ. V lost 3 bases, J lost 7 bases, and 10 bases stayed unmatched. The DNA for the CDR3 is TGCGCCAGCAGCTGGGAGCCTAGCGGGGGAAGGAATGAGCAGTTCTTC. Residues: CASSWEPSGGRNEQFF.

This clonotype came up many times. The J gene is TRBJ2-2, the V gene TRBV7-9, with D unresolved. This CDR3 has 15 residues. Germline V gives CDR1 SEHNR, CDR2 FQNEAQ (reference sequence). V was trimmed by 2 bases and J by 2 bases, leaving 9 bases between them. CDR3 region: CASSLNRANTGELFF. In DNA, the CDR3 is TGTGCCAGCAGCTTAAATAGGGCCAACACCGGGGAGCTGTTTTTT.

The chain employs TRBV5-1 and TRBJ2-3, with 8 positions matching TRBD1. J lost 5 bases, V lost 2 bases, and 7 bases had no gene match. CDR1 SGHRS and CDR2 YFSETQ come from the germline V gene. The CDR3 sequence is 15 residues long. CDR3 in amino acids: CASSLGQGGRDTQYF. As DNA, the CDR3 is TGCGCCAGCAGCTTAGGACAGGGCGGTAGAGATACGCAGTATTTT.

This clonotype was seen repeatedly, ten times or more. This chain joins TRBV5-1 and TRBJ2-7, with D possibly TRBD2 on 6 matching bases. CDR3 length: 13 amino acids. V was pared by 5 bases and J by 3 bases, with 12 bases between. Germline V CDR1 and CDR2: SGHRS, YFSETQ. CDR3 sequence: CASRAGEGYEQYF. The DNA for the CDR3 is TGCGCCAGCAGAGCGGGTGAGGGCTACGAGCAGTACTTC.

Many counts were recorded for this clonotype. This chain links TRBV24-1 with TRBJ2-1; no definite D call. There are 16 residues in the CDR3. The V gene lost 7 bases and the J gene lost 5 bases, with 20 bases spanning the gap. Germline-derived CDR1 and CDR2 are KGHDR and SFDVKD. The CDR3 is CATSRGSVGENNEQFF. CDR3 nucleotides: TGTGCCACCAGCAGAGGTTCAGTGGGCGAAAACAATGAGCAGTTCTTC.

This clonotype was seen repeatedly, ten times or more. The CDR3, as DNA: TGTGCCAGCAGCTTTCGTTCGCCGTCGAACACCGGGGAGCTGTTTTTT. This translates into CASSFRSPSNTGELFF. The rearrangement links TRBV7-2 to TRBJ2-2; no reliable D call. Germline V gene lookup returns CDR1 SGHTA and CDR2 FQGNSA. The V gene lost 3 bases and the J gene lost 0 bases, with 11 bases spanning the gap. This CDR3 region has 16 residues.

Many counts were recorded for this clonotype. This chain uses TRBV6-2 or TRBV6-3 with TRBJ2-7; a weak D match, TRBD2 (5 bases). The CDR3 has 14 amino acids. Trimming removed 10 bases at V and 4 bases at J, with 20 bases between. CDR1 and CDR2 from the germline V gene are MNHEY and SVGEGT. CDR3 sequence reads: CATEGTNGGYEQYF. CDR3 coding DNA: TGTGCCACCGAAGGTACGAATGGAGGTTACGAGCAGTACTTC.

This clonotype was recorded a few times. V usage is TRBV28 and J usage is TRBJ2-1; 10 bases agree with TRBD2. CDR1 MDHEN and CDR2 SYDVKM come from the germline V gene. V lost 4 bases, J lost 4 bases, and 4 bases stayed unmatched. The CDR3 runs 15 residues. CDR3 DNA sequence: TGTGCCAGCAGTTCAGCGGGGGGGCAGTACAATGAGCAGTTCTTC. It yields the protein CASSSAGGQYNEQFF.

This clonotype was found many times. The rearrangement uses TRBV7-3 and TRBJ1-2; possibly TRBD1 for D (5 bases). V dropped 5 bases and J dropped 6 bases, with 19 bases sitting between them. The CDR3 runs 15 residues. Germline V gene data show CDR1 as SGHTA and CDR2 as FQGTGA. CDR3 sequence (DNA): TGTGCCAGCAGCCTTACCCCGGGGGTCAGCCATGGCTACACCTTC. It is translated as CASSLTPGVSHGYTF.

The chain links TRBV29-1 to TRBJ2-3; D perhaps matches TRBD1 (5 bases). Between the trimmed V and J ends, which lost 3 bases and 9 bases, there was a span of 10 bases. Per the germline V gene, CDR1 is SQVTM and CDR2 is ANQGSEA. The CDR3 extends over 11 amino acids. This CDR3 is CSVEPQGTQYF. For the CDR3, the DNA is TGCAGCGTTGAGCCCCAGGGAACGCAGTATTTT.

At least ten counts were recorded for this clonotype. The V gene is TRBV28, the J gene TRBJ1-5, with D possibly matching TRBD1 (5 bases). The V end was cut by 10 bases, the J end by 0 bases, with 13 bases between. This CDR3 is built from 14 residues. Germline V CDR1 and CDR2: MDHEN, SYDVKM. This chain's CDR3 is CATATAFSNQPQHF. Written as DNA, the CDR3 is TGTGCCACCGCGACAGCTTTTAGCAATCAGCCCCAGCATTTT.